This T cell receptor beta chain came from a study of blood T cell repertoires in COVID-19. Background on the study: Collection of acute and convalescent COVID-19 samples took place in the United States, Italy and Spain. T cells, B-cell-depleted T cells, or PBMCs provided the cDNA or gDNA that served as material.

In the study's own analysis: Reference gene primer amplification gave estimated nucleated cell counts. Generated by immunoSEQ multiplex PCR, the TCRdb table keeps only in-frame clones and is missing some. D and trimming were read from the DNA, whereas the V and J calls and clone size are those reported in that table. Of 53,000 or so clones in the sample, approximately 82% were seen once. The germline CDR1 and CDR2 sequences are MNHEY and SMNVEV (reference sequence). This CDR3 has 13 amino acids. V was pared by 5 bases and J by 6 bases, with 14 bases between. Sequenced material: peripheral blood. The TCR was taken from a human donor in a cohort sampled during active COVID-19. The V gene is TRBV27, the J gene TRBJ2-7; no clear D gene. The CDR3 is CASSGHSSAEQYF. The CDR3, as DNA: TGTGCCAGCAGTGGGCATTCTTCGGCCGAGCAGTACTTC.